These T cell receptor beta chains were read from a single sample in a study of cytomegalovirus exposure and HLA in healthy donors. Libraries were prepared by immunoSEQ multiplex PCR; TCRdb keeps only in-frame clonotypes and omits some of them. The sample carries around 170,000 clones, roughly 72% recorded once. Sequences were obtained from PBMCs. Every receptor here comes from a man aged 35-49 years in good health and CMV-seronegative. The CDR3 runs from the conserved cysteine through the conserved F or W. A D gene is named only where the DNA matches it firmly. The listing skips clone size in some rows; elsewhere it reads once, few, many or a size class.

d_call: TRBD1; j_call: TRBJ1-5; clone_size: -; v_call: TRBV2; cdr3_aa: CASSSDRDFQPQHF; cdr3_nt: TGTGCCAGCAGCTCGGACAGGGATTTTCAGCCCCAGCATTTT
d_call: -; j_call: TRBJ1-1; clone_size: -; v_call: TRBV7-9; cdr3_aa: CASSLAAGQNKAFF; cdr3_nt: TGTGCCAGCAGCTTAGCTGCAGGACAGAATAAAGCTTTCTTT
d_call: -; j_call: TRBJ1-5; clone_size: -; v_call: TRBV19; cdr3_aa: CASSGQMGKIQPQHF; cdr3_nt: TGTGCCAGTAGCGGACAGATGGGGAAAATTCAGCCCCAGCATTTT
d_call: -; j_call: TRBJ2-6; clone_size: -; v_call: TRBV28; cdr3_aa: CASSLASSGANVLTF; cdr3_nt: TGTGCCAGCAGTTTAGCCAGCTCTGGGGCCAACGTCCTGACTTTC
d_call: -; j_call: TRBJ2-6; clone_size: -; v_call: TRBV4-1; cdr3_aa: CASRPVGGGANVLTF; cdr3_nt: TGCGCCAGCAGACCAGTCGGGGGAGGGGCCAACGTCCTGACTTTC
d_call: TRBD2; j_call: TRBJ2-1; clone_size: -; v_call: TRBV28; cdr3_aa: CASSYRRLAGVREQFF; cdr3_nt: TGTGCCAGCAGTTATCGACGACTAGCGGGAGTAAGGGAGCAGTTCTTC
d_call: -; j_call: TRBJ2-2; clone_size: -; v_call: TRBV25-1; cdr3_aa: CASSEVLNTGELFF; cdr3_nt: TGTGCCAGCAGTGAGGTACTCAACACCGGGGAGCTGTTTTTT
d_call: TRBD1; j_call: TRBJ2-7; clone_size: -; v_call: TRBV7-9; cdr3_aa: CASSLGTGYEQYF; cdr3_nt: TGTGCCAGCAGCTTAGGGACAGGTTACGAGCAGTACTTC
d_call: TRBD1; j_call: TRBJ1-1; clone_size: -; v_call: TRBV6-6; cdr3_aa: CASSLGRDRNEAFF; cdr3_nt: TGTGCCAGCAGCCTTGGCCGGGACAGGAATGAAGCTTTCTTT
d_call: -; j_call: TRBJ2-6; clone_size: -; v_call: TRBV11-3; cdr3_aa: CASSFGQGGANVLTF; cdr3_nt: TGTGCCAGCAGCTTCGGCCAGGGAGGGGCCAACGTCCTGACTTTC
d_call: -; j_call: TRBJ2-3; clone_size: -; v_call: TRBV5-1; cdr3_aa: CASSLEGPKGADTQYF; cdr3_nt: TGCGCCAGCAGCTTGGAAGGCCCTAAAGGGGCAGATACGCAGTATTTT
d_call: -; j_call: TRBJ2-2; clone_size: -; v_call: TRBV9; cdr3_aa: CASNRLTGELFF; cdr3_nt: TGTGCCAGCAACCGGTTGACCGGGGAGCTGTTTTTT
d_call: -; j_call: TRBJ1-1; clone_size: few; v_call: TRBV19; cdr3_aa: CASTPPGNTEAFF; cdr3_nt: TGTGCCAGTACTCCCCCGGGGAACACTGAAGCTTTCTTT
d_call: -; j_call: TRBJ1-3; clone_size: -; v_call: TRBV5-6; cdr3_aa: CASSLEGGKAGNTIYF; cdr3_nt: TGTGCCAGCAGCTTGGAGGGAGGGAAAGCTGGAAACACCATATATTTT
d_call: -; j_call: TRBJ1-1; clone_size: -; v_call: TRBV6-5; cdr3_aa: CASSYSRGATEAFF; cdr3_nt: TGTGCCAGCAGTTACTCCCGGGGGGCTACTGAAGCTTTCTTT
d_call: -; j_call: TRBJ2-1; clone_size: few; v_call: TRBV27; cdr3_aa: CASSLRADYNEQFF; cdr3_nt: TGTGCCAGCAGTTTGAGGGCAGACTACAATGAGCAGTTCTTC
d_call: -; j_call: TRBJ2-1; clone_size: -; v_call: TRBV7-6; cdr3_aa: CASSYPRGNEQFF; cdr3_nt: TGTGCCAGCAGCTACCCCCGGGGGAATGAGCAGTTCTTC
d_call: -; j_call: TRBJ1-1; clone_size: -; v_call: TRBV18; cdr3_aa: CASSPLAVNTEAFF; cdr3_nt: TGTGCCAGCTCACCGTTGGCGGTGAACACTGAAGCTTTCTTT
d_call: -; j_call: TRBJ1-4; clone_size: -; v_call: TRBV14; cdr3_aa: CASSQDSVGELFF; cdr3_nt: TGTGCCAGCAGCCAAGATTCGGTAGGGGAACTGTTTTTT
d_call: -; j_call: TRBJ2-1; clone_size: once; v_call: TRBV14; cdr3_aa: CASSQDLGYEQFF; cdr3_nt: TGTGCCAGCAGCCAAGATCTCGGGTATGAGCAGTTCTTC
d_call: -; j_call: TRBJ1-2; clone_size: once; v_call: TRBV19; cdr3_aa: CASSPKEGGTSLYYGYTF; cdr3_nt: TGTGCCAGTAGTCCCAAGGAGGGGGGGACCAGTTTATACTATGGCTACACCTTC
d_call: TRBD1; j_call: TRBJ1-5; clone_size: -; v_call: TRBV28; cdr3_aa: CASSSWTGSSNQPQHF; cdr3_nt: TGTGCCAGCAGTTCTTGGACAGGTTCTAGCAATCAGCCCCAGCATTTT
d_call: -; j_call: TRBJ1-1; clone_size: -; v_call: TRBV11-2; cdr3_aa: CASSSWDNEAFF; cdr3_nt: TGTGCCAGCAGCTCTTGGGACAACGAAGCTTTCTTT
d_call: -; j_call: TRBJ2-7; clone_size: once; v_call: TRBV5-1; cdr3_aa: CASSLGGEVWEQYF; cdr3_nt: TGCGCCAGCAGCTTGGGGGGGGAAGTTTGGGAGCAGTACTTC
d_call: TRBD1; j_call: TRBJ2-3; clone_size: few; v_call: TRBV27; cdr3_aa: CASSLLPDRAADTQYF; cdr3_nt: TGTGCCAGCAGTTTACTTCCCGACAGGGCTGCAGATACGCAGTATTTT
d_call: -; j_call: TRBJ2-7; clone_size: -; v_call: TRBV2; cdr3_aa: CASSPTRNEQYF; cdr3_nt: TGTGCCAGCAGTCCAACTAGGAACGAGCAGTACTTC
d_call: -; j_call: TRBJ1-1; clone_size: -; v_call: TRBV30; cdr3_aa: CAWSVTGMRTEAFF; cdr3_nt: TGTGCCTGGAGTGTAACCGGGATGCGAACTGAAGCTTTCTTT
d_call: -; j_call: TRBJ1-5; clone_size: -; v_call: TRBV7-9; cdr3_aa: CSSSPTEAGNQPQHF; cdr3_nt: TGTTCCAGCAGCCCCACCGAGGCAGGCAATCAGCCCCAGCATTTT
d_call: TRBD1; j_call: TRBJ1-6; clone_size: -; v_call: TRBV28; cdr3_aa: CASSSLAVRDRGLISYNSPLHF; cdr3_nt: TGTGCCAGCAGTTCCCTTGCCGTCCGGGACAGGGGGCTTATCTCCTATAATTCACCCCTCCACTTT
d_call: -; j_call: TRBJ2-5; clone_size: -; v_call: TRBV7-2; cdr3_aa: CASSLDGKETQYF; cdr3_nt: TGTGCCAGCAGCTTAGACGGGAAAGAGACCCAGTACTTC
d_call: -; j_call: TRBJ1-1; clone_size: -; v_call: TRBV5-1; cdr3_aa: CASSIRGTEAFF; cdr3_nt: TGCGCCAGCAGCATTAGGGGAACTGAAGCTTTCTTT
d_call: -; j_call: TRBJ1-5; clone_size: -; v_call: TRBV19; cdr3_aa: CATSETAGNQPQHF; cdr3_nt: TGTGCCACCTCCGAGACGGCGGGGAATCAGCCCCAGCATTTT
d_call: -; j_call: TRBJ2-6; clone_size: -; v_call: TRBV7-9; cdr3_aa: CASSLDVMSSGANVLTF; cdr3_nt: TGTGCCAGCAGCTTAGACGTAATGAGCTCTGGGGCCAACGTCCTGACTTTC
d_call: -; j_call: TRBJ2-5; clone_size: -; v_call: TRBV9; cdr3_aa: CASSVAQQETQYF; cdr3_nt: TGTGCCAGCAGCGTAGCACAACAAGAGACCCAGTACTTC
d_call: -; j_call: TRBJ1-1; clone_size: -; v_call: TRBV5-6; cdr3_aa: CASSRREEAFF; cdr3_nt: TGTGCCAGCAGCCGGAGGGAAGAGGCTTTCTTT
d_call: -; j_call: TRBJ2-1; clone_size: -; v_call: TRBV7-8; cdr3_aa: CASSSSRNEQFF; cdr3_nt: TGTGCCAGCAGCTCTAGTCGAAATGAGCAGTTCTTC
d_call: -; j_call: TRBJ2-7; clone_size: -; v_call: TRBV6-1; cdr3_aa: CASNLAPLYEQYF; cdr3_nt: TGTGCCAGCAATCTAGCGCCATTATACGAGCAGTACTTC